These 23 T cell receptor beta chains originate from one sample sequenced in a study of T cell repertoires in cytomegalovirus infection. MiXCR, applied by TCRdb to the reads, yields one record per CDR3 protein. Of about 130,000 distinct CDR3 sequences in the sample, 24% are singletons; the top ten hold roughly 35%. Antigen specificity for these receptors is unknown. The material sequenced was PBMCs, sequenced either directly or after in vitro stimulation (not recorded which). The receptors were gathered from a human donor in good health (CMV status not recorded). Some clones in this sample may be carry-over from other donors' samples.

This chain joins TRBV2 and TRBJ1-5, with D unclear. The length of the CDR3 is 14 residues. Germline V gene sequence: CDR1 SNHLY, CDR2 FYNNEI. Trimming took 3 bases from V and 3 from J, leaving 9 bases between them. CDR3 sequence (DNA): TGTGCCAGCAGTGAGGCGCGGTTCAATCAGCCCCAGCATTTT. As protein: CASSEARFNQPQHF.

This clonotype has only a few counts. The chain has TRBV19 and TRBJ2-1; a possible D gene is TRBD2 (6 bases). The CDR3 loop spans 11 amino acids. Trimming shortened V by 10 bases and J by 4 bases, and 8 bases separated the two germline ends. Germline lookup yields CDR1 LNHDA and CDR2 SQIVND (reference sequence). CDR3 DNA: TGTGCCATCGGAGGGTACAATGAGCAGTTCTTC. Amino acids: CAIGGYNEQFF.

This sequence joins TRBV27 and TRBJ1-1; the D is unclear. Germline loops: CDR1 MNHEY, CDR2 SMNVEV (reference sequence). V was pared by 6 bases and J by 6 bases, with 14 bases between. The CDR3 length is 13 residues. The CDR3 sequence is CASSPTERPEAFF. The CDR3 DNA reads TGTGCCAGCAGCCCTACTGAGCGACCTGAAGCTTTCTTT.

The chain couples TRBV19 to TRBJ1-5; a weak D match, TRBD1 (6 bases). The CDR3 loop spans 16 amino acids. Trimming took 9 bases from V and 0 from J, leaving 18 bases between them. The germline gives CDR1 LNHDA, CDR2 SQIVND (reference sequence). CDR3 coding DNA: TGTGCCAGCAACCTAGTCGGGACAAATAGCAATCAGCCCCAGCATTTT. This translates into CASNLVGTNSNQPQHF. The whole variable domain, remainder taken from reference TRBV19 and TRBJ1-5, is DGGITQSPKYLFRKEGQNVTLSCEQNLNHDAMYWYRQDPGQGLRLIYYSQIVNDFQKGDIAEGYSVSREKKESFPLTVTSAQKNPTAFYLCASNLVGTNSNQPQHFGDGTRLSIL.

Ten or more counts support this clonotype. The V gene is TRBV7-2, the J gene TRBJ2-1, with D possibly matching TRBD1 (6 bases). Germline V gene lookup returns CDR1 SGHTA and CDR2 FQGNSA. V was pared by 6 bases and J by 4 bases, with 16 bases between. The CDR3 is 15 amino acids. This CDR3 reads CASSSHPQGYNEQFF. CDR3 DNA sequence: TGTGCCAGCAGTTCACACCCCCAGGGGTACAATGAGCAGTTCTTC.

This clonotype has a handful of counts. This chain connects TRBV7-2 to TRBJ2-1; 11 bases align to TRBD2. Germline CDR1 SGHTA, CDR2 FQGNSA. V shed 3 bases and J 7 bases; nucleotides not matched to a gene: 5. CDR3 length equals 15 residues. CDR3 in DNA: TGTGCCAGCAGCTTGACTAGCGGGGCCCAGAATGAGCAGTTCTTC. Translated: CASSLTSGAQNEQFF.

CDR3 sequence: CASSFSFGELFF. The CDR3 coding sequence is TGTGCCAGCAGTTTTAGCTTCGGGGAGCTGTTTTTT. The J gene is TRBJ2-2, the V gene TRBV28; the D is unclear. Germline V gene lookup returns CDR1 MDHEN and CDR2 SYDVKM. The CDR3 extends over 12 amino acids. Trimming removed 3 bases from V and 7 bases from J, with 6 bases in between. Looking up the rest from reference TRBV28 and TRBJ2-2 gives the full variable domain: DVKVTQSSRYLVKRTGEKVFLECVQDMDHENMFWYRQDPGLGLRLIYFSYDVKMKEKGDIPEGYSVSREKKERFSLILESASTNQTSMYLCASSFSFGELFFGEGSRLTVL.

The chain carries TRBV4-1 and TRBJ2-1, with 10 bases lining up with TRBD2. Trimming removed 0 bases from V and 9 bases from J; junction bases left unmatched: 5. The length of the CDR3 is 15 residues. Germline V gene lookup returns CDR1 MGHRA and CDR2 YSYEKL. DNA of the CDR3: TGCGCCAGCAGCCAAGATAGGCTAGCGGGAGCTGAGCAGTTCTTC. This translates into CASSQDRLAGAEQFF.

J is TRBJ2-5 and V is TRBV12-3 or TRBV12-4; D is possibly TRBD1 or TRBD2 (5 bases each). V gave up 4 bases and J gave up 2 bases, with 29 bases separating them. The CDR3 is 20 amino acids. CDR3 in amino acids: CASSSRPSSERGVRQETQYF. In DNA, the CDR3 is TGTGCCAGCAGTTCCCGTCCAAGCAGCGAGAGAGGGGTGCGGCAAGAGACCCAGTACTTC.

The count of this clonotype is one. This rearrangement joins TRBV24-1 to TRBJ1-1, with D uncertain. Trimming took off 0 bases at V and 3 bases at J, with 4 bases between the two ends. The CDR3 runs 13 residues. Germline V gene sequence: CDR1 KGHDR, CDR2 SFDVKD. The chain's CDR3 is CATSDLWYTEAFF. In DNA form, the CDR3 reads TGTGCCACCAGTGATTTGTGGTACACTGAAGCTTTCTTT.

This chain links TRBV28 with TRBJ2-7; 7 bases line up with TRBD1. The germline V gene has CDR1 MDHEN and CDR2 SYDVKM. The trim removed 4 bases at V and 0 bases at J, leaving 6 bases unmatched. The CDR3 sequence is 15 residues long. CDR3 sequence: CASSSGQDPSYEQYF. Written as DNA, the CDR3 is TGTGCCAGCAGTTCCGGACAGGACCCCTCCTACGAGCAGTACTTC.

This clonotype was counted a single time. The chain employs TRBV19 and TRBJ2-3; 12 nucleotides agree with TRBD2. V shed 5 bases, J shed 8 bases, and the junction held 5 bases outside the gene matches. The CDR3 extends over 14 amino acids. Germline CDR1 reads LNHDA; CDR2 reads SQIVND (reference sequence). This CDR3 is CASSSSSGRGTQYF. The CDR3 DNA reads TGTGCCAGTAGTTCCTCTAGCGGGAGGGGTACGCAGTATTTT.

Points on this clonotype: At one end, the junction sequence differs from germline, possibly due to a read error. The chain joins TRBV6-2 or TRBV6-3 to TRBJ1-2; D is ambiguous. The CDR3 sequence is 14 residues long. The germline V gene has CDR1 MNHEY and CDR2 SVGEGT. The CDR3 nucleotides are TGTGCCAGCAATTACCACGCGGCTGGCTATGGCTACACCTTC. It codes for CASNYHAAGYGYTF.

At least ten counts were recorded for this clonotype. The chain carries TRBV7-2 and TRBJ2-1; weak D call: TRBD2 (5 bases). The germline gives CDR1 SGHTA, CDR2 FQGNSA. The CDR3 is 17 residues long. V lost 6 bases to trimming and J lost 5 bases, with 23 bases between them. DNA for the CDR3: TGTGCCAGCAGAAAAGGCGGGCGCGGAGTCTTACACAATGAGCAGTTCTTC. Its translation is CASRKGGRGVLHNEQFF.

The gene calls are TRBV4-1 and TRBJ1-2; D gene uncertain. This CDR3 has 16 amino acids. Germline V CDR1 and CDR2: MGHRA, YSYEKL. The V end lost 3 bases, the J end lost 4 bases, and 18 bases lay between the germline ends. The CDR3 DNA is TGCGCCAGCAGCCAGTTTCTTAGTAGGGCCCCCTATGGCTACACCTTC. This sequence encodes CASSQFLSRAPYGYTF.

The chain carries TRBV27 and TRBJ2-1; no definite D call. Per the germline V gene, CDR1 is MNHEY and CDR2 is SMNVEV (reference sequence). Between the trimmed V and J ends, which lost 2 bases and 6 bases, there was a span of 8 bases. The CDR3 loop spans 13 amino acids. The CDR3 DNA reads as TGTGCCAGCAGTTTAGGGCAGAGCAATGAGCAGTTCTTC. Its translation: CASSLGQSNEQFF.

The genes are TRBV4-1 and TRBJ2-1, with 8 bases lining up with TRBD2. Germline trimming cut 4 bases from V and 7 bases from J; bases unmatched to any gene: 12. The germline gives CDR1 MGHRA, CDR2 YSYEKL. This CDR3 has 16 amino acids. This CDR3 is CASSPFVREGRNEQFF. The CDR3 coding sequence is TGCGCCAGCAGCCCCTTTGTCCGGGAGGGCCGGAATGAGCAGTTCTTC.

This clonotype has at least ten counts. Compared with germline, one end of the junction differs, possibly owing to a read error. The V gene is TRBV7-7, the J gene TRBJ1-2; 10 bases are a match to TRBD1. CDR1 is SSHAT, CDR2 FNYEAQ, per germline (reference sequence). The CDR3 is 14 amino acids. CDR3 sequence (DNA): TGTGCTAGCAGCCCAGTAGGGACAGGGGTCGGCTACACCTTC. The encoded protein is CASSPVGTGVGYTF.

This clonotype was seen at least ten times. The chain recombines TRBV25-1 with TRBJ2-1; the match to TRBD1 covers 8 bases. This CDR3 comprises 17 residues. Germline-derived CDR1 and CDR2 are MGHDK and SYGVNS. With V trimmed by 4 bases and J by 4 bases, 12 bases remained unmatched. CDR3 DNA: TGTGCCAGCAGTGGACAGGGGACCTGGGGGAATTACAATGAGCAGTTCTTC. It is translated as CASSGQGTWGNYNEQFF.

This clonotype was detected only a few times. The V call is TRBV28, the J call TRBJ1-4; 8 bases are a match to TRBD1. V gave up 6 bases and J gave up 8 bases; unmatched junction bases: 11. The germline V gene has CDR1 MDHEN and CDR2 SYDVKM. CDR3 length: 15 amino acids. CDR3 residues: CASSSSGQGGEKLFF. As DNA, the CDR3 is TGTGCCAGCAGCTCATCAGGACAGGGCGGGGAAAAACTGTTTTTT.

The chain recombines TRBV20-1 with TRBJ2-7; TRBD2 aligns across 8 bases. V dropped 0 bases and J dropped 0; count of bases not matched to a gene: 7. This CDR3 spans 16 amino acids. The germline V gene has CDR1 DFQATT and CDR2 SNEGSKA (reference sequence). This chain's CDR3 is CSAREGAGASSYEQYF. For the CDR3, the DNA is TGCAGTGCTAGAGAAGGAGCGGGGGCTAGCTCCTACGAGCAGTACTTC.

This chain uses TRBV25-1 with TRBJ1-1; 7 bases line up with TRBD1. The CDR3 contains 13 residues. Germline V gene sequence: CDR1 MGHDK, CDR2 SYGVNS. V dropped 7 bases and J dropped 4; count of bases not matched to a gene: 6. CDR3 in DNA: TGTGCCAGCATGGAGGGGGCCCGCACTGAAGCTTTCTTT. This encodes CASMEGARTEAFF.

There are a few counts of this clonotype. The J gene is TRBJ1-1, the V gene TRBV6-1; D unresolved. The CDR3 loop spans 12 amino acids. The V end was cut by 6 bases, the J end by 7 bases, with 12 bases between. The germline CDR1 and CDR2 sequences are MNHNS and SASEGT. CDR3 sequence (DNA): TGTGCCAGCAGGGGAGCCGGGCTTGAAGCTTTCTTT. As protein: CASRGAGLEAFF.